One and the same sample provided the 7 T cell receptor beta chains below, sequenced in a study of T cells in localized non-small cell lung cancer. The method was immunoSEQ multiplex PCR; TCRdb's version includes in-frame clones alone and lacks a portion of them. The data contain some 16,000 clones, approximately 90% of them seen just once; the ten biggest clones take up 27%. The starting material was peripheral blood, obtained before any cancer treatment. These receptors were obtained from a female donor aged 60 or older with stage III squamous cell lung carcinoma.

This clone has only one observation. CDR3 protein: CASSARYGTADTQYF. In DNA form, the CDR3 reads TGTGCCAGCAGCGCTAGATATGGGACAGCCGATACGCAGTATTTT. J is TRBJ2-3 and V is TRBV9; 7 bases match TRBD1. Trimming at V came to 3 bases and at J to 6 bases, leaving 10 bases not matched to a gene. The CDR3 contains 15 residues. The germline CDR1 and CDR2 sequences are SGDLS and YYNGEE.

The rearrangement links TRBV13 to TRBJ2-1; no definite D call. This CDR3 is built from 16 residues. Trimming took off 0 bases at V and 6 bases at J, with 15 bases between the two ends. In germline, CDR1 is PRHDT, CDR2 FYEKMQ (reference sequence). The CDR3, as DNA: TGTGCCAGCAGCTTAGGGCGGCAGGTTTTGATCAATGAGCAGTTCTTC. Encoded protein: CASSLGRQVLINEQFF.

This sequence joins TRBV5-1 and TRBJ2-7; no definite D call. Germline CDR1 SGHRS, CDR2 YFSETQ. CDR3 length: 14 residues. V lost 3 bases to trimming and J lost 0 bases, with 10 bases between them. CDR3: CASSSNIGSYEQYF. The CDR3 DNA sequence: TGCGCCAGCAGCTCCAATATCGGCTCCTACGAGCAGTACTTC.

The chain combines TRBV5-1 with TRBJ1-1, with D perhaps matching TRBD1 (6 bases). Per the germline V gene, CDR1 is SGHRS and CDR2 is YFSETQ. The CDR3 loop spans 18 amino acids. The V gene lost 4 bases and the J gene lost 3 bases, with 25 bases spanning the gap. Here the CDR3 DNA reads TGCGCCAGCAGCCGTACCCCCGGGACATATAGAGGGTACACTGAAGCTTTCTTT. Protein: CASSRTPGTYRGYTEAFF.

V gene TRBV18 combines with J gene TRBJ1-1; TRBD1 matches at 7 bases. CDR1 and CDR2 from the germline V gene are KGHSH and LQKENI. The ends lost 8 bases at V and 0 bases at J; junction bases unmatched: 6. The CDR3 totals 14 residues. In nucleotides, the CDR3 is TGTGCCAGCCCGGGTGGGACAGTGAACACTGAAGCTTTCTTT. As protein: CASPGGTVNTEAFF. Full variable domain (missing parts from reference TRBV18 and TRBJ1-1): NAGVMQNPRHLVRRRGQEARLRCSPMKGHSHVYWYRQLPEEGLKFMVYLQKENIIDESGMPKERFSAEFPKEGPSILRIQQVVRGDSAAYFCASPGGTVNTEAFFGQGTRLTVV.

This rearrangement joins TRBV19 to TRBJ1-3; D unresolved. The CDR3 loop spans 15 amino acids. Trimming shortened V by 8 bases and J by 1 base, and 15 bases separated the two germline ends. Germline CDR1 reads LNHDA; CDR2 reads SQIVND (reference sequence). The CDR3 sequence: CASEEGLFSGNTIYF. CDR3 sequence (DNA): TGTGCCAGTGAGGAGGGTCTTTTTTCTGGAAACACCATATATTTT.

The V call is TRBV28, the J call TRBJ2-7; 9 bases agree with TRBD2. The CDR3 is 15 amino acids. Germline V lookup: CDR1 MDHEN, CDR2 SYDVKM. With V trimmed by 6 bases and J by 1 base, 7 bases remained unmatched. The CDR3 DNA reads as TGTGCCAGCAGCGTTAGCGGGGGAATTTCCTACGAGCAGTACTTC. Amino acid sequence: CASSVSGGISYEQYF.